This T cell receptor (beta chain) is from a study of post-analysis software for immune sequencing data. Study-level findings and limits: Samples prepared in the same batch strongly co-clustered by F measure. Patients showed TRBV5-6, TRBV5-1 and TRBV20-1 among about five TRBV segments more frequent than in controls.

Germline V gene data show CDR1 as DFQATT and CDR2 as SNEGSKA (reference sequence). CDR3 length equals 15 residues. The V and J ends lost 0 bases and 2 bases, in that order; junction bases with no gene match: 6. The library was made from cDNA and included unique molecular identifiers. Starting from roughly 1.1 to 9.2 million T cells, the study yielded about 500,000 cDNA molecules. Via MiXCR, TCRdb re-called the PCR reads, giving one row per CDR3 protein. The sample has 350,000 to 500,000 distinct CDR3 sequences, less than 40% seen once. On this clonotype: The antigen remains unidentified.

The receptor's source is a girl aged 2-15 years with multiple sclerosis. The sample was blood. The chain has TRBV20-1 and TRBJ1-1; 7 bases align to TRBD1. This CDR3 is CSARDATGRNTEAFF. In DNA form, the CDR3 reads TGCAGTGCTAGAGATGCGACAGGGCGCAACACTGAAGCTTTCTTT.